A single sample gave rise to the 13 T cell receptor beta chains below, sequenced in a study of cytomegalovirus exposure and HLA in healthy donors. Both 60 Vbeta primers and 13 Jbeta primers went into the PCR. Generated by immunoSEQ multiplex PCR, the TCRdb table keeps only in-frame clones and is missing some. The data contain about 140,000 clones, 76% of them singletons. Material: PBMCs. These receptors were collected from a woman in her thirties or forties in good health and CMV-seronegative.

The count of this clone is one. V and J are TRBV6-1 and TRBJ2-1; 7 bases fit TRBD2. Trimming took 8 bases from V and 8 from J; bases not matched to a gene: 6. Germline CDR1 is MNHNS and CDR2 is SASEGT. The CDR3 spans 12 residues. CDR3 bases: TGTGCCAGCTCGACTAGCATCTATGAGCAGTTCTTC. This codes for CASSTSIYEQFF.

This clone occurred once. The chain joins TRBV28 to TRBJ2-7; D gene uncertain. Germline V gives CDR1 MDHEN, CDR2 SYDVKM. There are 12 residues in the CDR3. Trimming took off 4 bases at V and 5 bases at J, with 9 bases between the two ends. This CDR3 reads CASSSSIHEQYF. In nucleotides, the CDR3 is TGTGCCAGCAGTTCTAGTATCCACGAGCAGTACTTC.

A word on this clone: Additional DNA sequences in this sample encode the identical CDR3. The chain couples TRBV13 to TRBJ2-3; D ambiguous. V gave up 4 bases and J gave up 0 bases, with 20 bases separating them. The CDR3 runs 18 residues. Germline V gene lookup returns CDR1 PRHDT and CDR2 FYEKMQ (reference sequence). Written as DNA, the CDR3 is TGTGCCAGCAGCTCCCCCCGCGGTGACCTACGGAGCACAGATACGCAGTATTTT. Its translation: CASSSPRGDLRSTDTQYF.

This clone was recorded a few times. The chain carries TRBV2 and TRBJ2-2; tentative D call: TRBD1 (5 bases). Trimming stripped 5 bases from V and 4 bases from J, with 11 bases between. Germline values: CDR1 SNHLY, CDR2 FYNNEI. There are 14 residues in the CDR3. CDR3 nucleotide sequence: TGTGCCAGCAGTATCGGACATTCCACCGGGGAGCTGTTTTTT. It is translated as CASSIGHSTGELFF. Full variable domain (missing parts from reference TRBV2 and TRBJ2-2): EPEVTQTPSHQVTQMGQEVILRCVPISNHLYFYWYRQILGQKVEFLVSFYNNEISEKSEIFDDQFSVERPDGSNFTLKIRSTKLEDSAMYFCASSIGHSTGELFFGEGSRLTVL.

The chain is built from TRBV27 and TRBJ2-3; D uncertain. The V end was cut by 6 bases, the J end by 5 bases, with 15 bases between. Germline lookup yields CDR1 MNHEY and CDR2 SMNVEV (reference sequence). This CDR3 is built from 14 residues. In DNA form, the CDR3 reads TGTGCCAGCAGCCGCCCCGGGTATGGAGATACGCAGTATTTT. This sequence encodes CASSRPGYGDTQYF.

The rearrangement uses TRBV6-5 and TRBJ1-6, with a possible D match to TRBD1 (6 bases). The germline V gene has CDR1 MNHEY and CDR2 SVGAGI. The CDR3 is made up of 14 amino acids. V was clipped by 7 bases and J by 7 bases, with 14 bases between them. CDR3 nucleotides: TGTGCCAGCAAGTGGGGACAAGGAAATTCACCCCTCCACTTT. Protein sequence: CASKWGQGNSPLHF.

The rearrangement uses TRBV18 and TRBJ1-5; a weak D match, TRBD1 (6 bases). Germline V gene data show CDR1 as KGHSH and CDR2 as LQKENI. The CDR3 consists of 13 residues. V was clipped by 4 bases and J by 5 bases, with 9 bases between them. The CDR3 reads CASSRDTYQPQHF. CDR3 DNA sequence: TGTGCCAGCTCACGGGACACCTATCAGCCCCAGCATTTT.

The chain employs TRBV29-1 and TRBJ2-3, with TRBD1 as a possible D gene (6 bases). CDR3 size: 14 residues. CDR1 and CDR2 from the germline V gene are SQVTM and ANQGSEA. Trimming removed 4 bases from V and 0 bases from J, with 11 bases in between. The CDR3 DNA follows: TGCAGCGTTGTTCAGGGGTTCAGCACAGATACGCAGTATTTT. This translates into CSVVQGFSTDTQYF.

This clone was seen just once. V is TRBV28 and J is TRBJ1-2; D is undetermined. Germline V gene lookup returns CDR1 MDHEN and CDR2 SYDVKM. The CDR3 spans 17 residues. The V and J ends lost 6 bases and 3 bases respectively, with 23 bases between them. The CDR3 DNA reads as TGTGCCAGCAGGTCCCCTCACCCGGGCGGGAGGGACTATGGCTACACCTTC. Amino acid sequence: CASRSPHPGGRDYGYTF.

This chain joins TRBV5-4 and TRBJ1-4; unclear D gene. V lost 2 bases, J lost 0 bases, and 11 bases lay in between. Germline CDR1 reads SGHNT; CDR2 reads YYREEE (reference sequence). This CDR3 is built from 16 residues. In nucleotides, the CDR3 is TGTGCCAGCAGCTTAACACCGGGGACAACTAATGAAAAACTGTTTTTT. Its translation is CASSLTPGTTNEKLFF.

This rearrangement joins TRBV5-6 to TRBJ2-1; TRBD2 is a possible D gene (5 bases). Between the trimmed V and J ends, which lost 7 bases and 0 bases, there was a span of 8 bases. The CDR3 length is 13 residues. The germline CDR1 and CDR2 sequences are SGHDT and YYEEEE. Here the CDR3 reads CASLEGSYNEQFF. As DNA, the CDR3 is TGTGCCAGCCTCGAGGGCTCCTACAATGAGCAGTTCTTC.

CDR3 region: CASSPTITYEQYF. The CDR3 region has the DNA TGTGCCAGCAGTCCGACTATTACCTACGAGCAGTACTTC. The V gene is TRBV27, the J gene TRBJ2-7, with a tentative D call TRBD2 (5 bases). Per germline, CDR1 MNHEY and CDR2 SMNVEV (reference sequence). Trimming left V 5 bases short and J 2 bases short, with 10 bases between. The CDR3 is 13 residues long.

The chain recombines TRBV19 with TRBJ2-5; 9 nucleotides align to TRBD1. Trimming at V came to 6 bases and at J to 4 bases, leaving 3 bases not matched to a gene. Germline V gene sequence: CDR1 LNHDA, CDR2 SQIVND (reference sequence). CDR3 length: 13 amino acids. The CDR3 loop reads CASSRDRVETQYF. Here the CDR3 DNA reads TGTGCCAGTAGCCGGGACAGGGTAGAGACCCAGTACTTC.